Presented here are 27 T cell receptor beta chains from one specimen sequenced in a study of technical replicates of blood from a handful of donors (dated by TCRdb to 2015 to 2018). The receptor library was made with the immunoSEQ multiplex PCR assay. TCRdb provides this immuneACCESS table in a form limited to in-frame rearrangements. Some clones are lacking; in checked studies, under half of them reflect an unresolved V gene, and why the rest are absent is not known. The sample profile shows some 82,000 clones; 94% of them were found once. 0.39% of the sample lies in the top ten. Sequencing used T cells isolated from PBMCs. These receptor sequences come from a human donor in good health.

The chain couples TRBV29-1 to TRBJ2-4; D is perhaps TRBD1 (7 bases). Trimming left V 6 bases short and J 0 bases short, with 24 bases between. CDR1 is SQVTM, CDR2 ANQGSEA, per germline. The CDR3 is 18 amino acids. The CDR3 sequence: CSVLPAEGAEVAKNIQYF. The CDR3 DNA reads as TGCAGCGTACTCCCCGCGGAGGGGGCGGAGGTAGCCAAAAACATTCAGTACTTC.

CDR3 sequence reads: CSVFRGQGLARGHEQFF. CDR3 bases: TGCAGCGTTTTCAGGGGGCAGGGACTAGCAAGGGGGCATGAGCAGTTCTTC. The chain has TRBV29-1 and TRBJ2-1, with D tentatively TRBD2 (9 bases). V was cut by 5 bases and J by 8 bases, with 28 bases left in between. CDR1 is SQVTM, CDR2 ANQGSEA, per germline. This CDR3 spans 17 amino acids.

This clone has just one count. CDR3 sequence (DNA): TGTGCCAGCAGCTTTCCGGGACAGGACTATGGCTACACCTTC. It encodes CASSFPGQDYGYTF. V is TRBV5-6 and J is TRBJ1-2, with 8 bases identical to TRBD1. The CDR3 is 14 residues long. Germline V lookup: CDR1 SGHDT, CDR2 YYEEEE. V shed 2 bases, J shed 3 bases, and the junction held 3 bases outside the gene matches.

J is TRBJ1-1 and V is TRBV5-5; D is unclear. The CDR3 totals 12 residues. Germline V gives CDR1 SGHKS, CDR2 YYEKEE (reference sequence). V was cut by 5 bases and J by 5 bases, with 10 bases left in between. The chain's CDR3 is CASRPRDTEAFF. CDR3 DNA sequence: TGTGCCAGCAGACCCCGAGATACTGAAGCTTTCTTT.

This clone was counted only a few times. The chain links TRBV2 to TRBJ1-1; 7 bases are a match to TRBD1. This CDR3 contains 12 residues. Germline assignment: CDR1 SNHLY and CDR2 FYNNEI. V was pared by 9 bases and J by 6 bases, with 7 bases of the junction left unmatched. CDR3 coding DNA: TGTGCCAGAGACAGGGTAGGACCTGAAGCTTTCTTT. This sequence encodes CARDRVGPEAFF.

The genes are TRBV28 and TRBJ1-2, with D uncertain. V lost 2 bases to trimming and J lost 4 bases, with 8 bases between them. The CDR3 has 13 amino acids. Germline CDR1 MDHEN, CDR2 SYDVKM. CDR3 sequence (DNA): TGTGCCAGCAGTTTAGGGCAGTCCTATGGCTACACCTTC. Protein: CASSLGQSYGYTF.

This rearrangement joins TRBV6-5 to TRBJ1-4; D uncertain. CDR1 is MNHEY, CDR2 SVGAGI, per germline. Trimming pared 5 bases from V and 5 bases from J, leaving 12 bases between. CDR3 size: 14 residues. CDR3 DNA sequence: TGTGCCAGCAGTCCCCGGGGTGGAAATGAAAAACTGTTTTTT. Translating it yields CASSPRGGNEKLFF.

The genes are TRBV29-1 and TRBJ1-2, with TRBD1 identical over 7 bases. The CDR3 is 13 residues long. The germline CDR1 and CDR2 sequences are SQVTM and ANQGSEA. After removal of 3 bases from V and 3 bases from J, the junction contained 4 bases not matched to a gene. CDR3 in amino acids: CSVEADRYYGYTF. CDR3 DNA sequence: TGCAGCGTTGAGGCGGACAGGTACTATGGCTACACCTTC. The full variable domain, with the rest looked up from reference TRBV29-1 and TRBJ1-2, is SAVISQKPSRDICQRGTSLTIQCQVDSQVTMMFWYRQQPGQSLTLIATANQGSEATYESGFVIDKFPISRPNLTFSTLTVSNMSPEDSSIYLCSVEADRYYGYTFGSGTRLTVV.

The rearrangement links TRBV25-1 to TRBJ2-2, with D tentatively TRBD1 (6 bases). V was cut by 2 bases and J by 4 bases, with 11 bases left in between. Per the germline V gene, CDR1 is MGHDK and CDR2 is SYGVNS. This CDR3 has 15 amino acids. CDR3 coding DNA: TGTGCCAGCAGTGAACCCAGGGGCGGCACCGGGGAGCTGTTTTTT. Its protein is CASSEPRGGTGELFF.

This clone was counted a single time. The V call is TRBV19, the J call TRBJ1-5; no definite D call. V was clipped by 2 bases and J by 0 bases, with 8 bases between them. Germline CDR1 is LNHDA and CDR2 is SQIVND (reference sequence). This CDR3 is 15 amino acids long. Here the CDR3 reads CASSISGYSNQPQHF. DNA for the CDR3: TGTGCCAGTAGTATAAGCGGATATAGCAATCAGCCCCAGCATTTT. Complete variable domain (other parts from reference TRBV19 and TRBJ1-5): DGGITQSPKYLFRKEGQNVTLSCEQNLNHDAMYWYRQDPGQGLRLIYYSQIVNDFQKGDIAEGYSVSREKKESFPLTVTSAQKNPTAFYLCASSISGYSNQPQHFGDGTRLSIL.

The CDR3 is CASRSGTSGTYEQYF. The CDR3 coding sequence is TGTGCCAGCAGATCCGGGACTAGCGGGACTTACGAGCAGTACTTC. V gene TRBV7-9 combines with J gene TRBJ2-7, with 13 bases matching TRBD2. Germline V gene sequence: CDR1 SEHNR, CDR2 FQNEAQ (reference sequence). V lost 6 bases, J lost 4 bases, and 6 bases stayed unmatched. This CDR3 region has 15 residues.

V and J are TRBV6-5 and TRBJ2-7; TRBD1 matches at 7 bases. Per the germline V gene, CDR1 is MNHEY and CDR2 is SVGAGI. With 5 bases clipped from V and 5 bases from J, the junction kept 9 bases outside the gene matches. This CDR3 comprises 14 residues. The CDR3 bases are TGTGCCAGCAGTCCTGACAGGGACGTCCACGAGCAGTACTTC. It is translated as CASSPDRDVHEQYF.

This rearrangement joins TRBV27 to TRBJ2-3; 7 nucleotides line up with TRBD2. Per germline, CDR1 MNHEY and CDR2 SMNVEV (reference sequence). This CDR3 comprises 15 residues. The V gene end was trimmed by 3 bases and the J gene end by 1 base; junction bases not matched to a gene: 4. The CDR3 nucleotides are TGTGCCAGCAGTTTGCGGGAGAAGGGCACAGATACGCAGTATTTT. Translation: CASSLREKGTDTQYF.

The gene calls are TRBV11-2 and TRBJ1-3; 9 nucleotides line up with TRBD1. After removal of 3 bases from V and 11 bases from J, the junction contained 11 bases not matched to a gene. There are 15 residues in the CDR3. CDR1 and CDR2 from the germline V gene are SGHAT and FQNNGV. CDR3 in amino acids: CASSFRGTGQEAIYF. DNA for the CDR3: TGTGCCAGCAGCTTCCGCGGGACAGGGCAAGAGGCCATATATTTT.

This chain joins TRBV7-9 and TRBJ1-2, with D possibly being TRBD1 (5 bases). Between the trimmed V and J ends, which lost 8 bases and 6 bases, there was a span of 16 bases. The CDR3 has 13 amino acids. Germline V lookup: CDR1 SEHNR, CDR2 FQNEAQ (reference sequence). CDR3 sequence: CASVLDTGHGYTF. CDR3 in DNA: TGTGCCAGCGTCCTGGATACAGGACATGGCTACACCTTC. The variable domain in full, with the rest retrieved from reference TRBV7-9 and TRBJ1-2, is DTGVSQNPRHKITKRGQNVTFRCDPISEHNRLYWYRQTLGQGPEFLTYFQNEAQLEKSRLLSDRFSAERPKGSFSTLEIQRTEQGDSAMYLCASVLDTGHGYTFGSGTRLTVV.

In this sample, this clone turned up once. This chain links TRBV5-6 with TRBJ2-7, with D hard to call. V lost 0 bases, J lost 3 bases, and 7 bases lay in between. Germline-derived CDR1 and CDR2 are SGHDT and YYEEEE. The CDR3 runs to 13 residues. CDR3 in amino acids: CASSLGNSYEQYF. The CDR3 DNA is TGTGCCAGCAGCTTGGGTAACAGCTACGAGCAGTACTTC. Variable domain in full (rest from reference TRBV5-6 and TRBJ2-7): DAGVTQSPTHLIKTRGQQVTLRCSPKSGHDTVSWYQQALGQGPQFIFQYYEEEERQRGNFPDRFSGHQFPNYSSELNVNALLLGDSALYLCASSLGNSYEQYFGPGTRLTVT.

The chain couples TRBV28 to TRBJ2-7, with 9 bases identical to TRBD1. This CDR3 contains 15 residues. The V segment lost 6 bases and the J segment 3 bases; nucleotides outside the gene matches: 9. Germline V gene sequence: CDR1 MDHEN, CDR2 SYDVKM. In DNA, the CDR3 is TGTGCCAGCAGCCCCCCCGGGACAGGGATCTACGAGCAGTACTTC. Protein: CASSPPGTGIYEQYF. Based on the CDR3 plus reference TRBV28 and TRBJ2-7, the full variable domain is DVKVTQSSRYLVKRTGEKVFLECVQDMDHENMFWYRQDPGLGLRLIYFSYDVKMKEKGDIPEGYSVSREKKERFSLILESASTNQTSMYLCASSPPGTGIYEQYFGPGTRLTVT.

The table lists this clone with a count of one. The gene calls are TRBV4-1 and TRBJ1-1, with 7 bases fitting TRBD1. Germline CDR1 MGHRA, CDR2 YSYEKL. The CDR3 runs to 17 residues. Germline trimming cut 0 bases from V and 5 bases from J; bases unmatched to any gene: 12. CDR3 sequence (DNA): TGCGCCAGCAGCCAAGATCCCCGACAGGGCGGAGGGACTGAAGCTTTCTTT. As protein: CASSQDPRQGGGTEAFF.

V is TRBV30 and J is TRBJ1-1; TRBD1 might be the D (6 bases). Germline CDR1 GTSNPN, CDR2 SVGIG (reference sequence). The V end lost 3 bases, the J end lost 0 bases, and 14 bases lay between the germline ends. The CDR3 length is 15 residues. The CDR3 sequence is CAWRLWTELNTEAFF. For the CDR3, the DNA is TGTGCCTGGAGGCTCTGGACAGAGCTGAACACTGAAGCTTTCTTT.

The rearrangement uses TRBV6-5 and TRBJ2-1; TRBD2 might be the D (6 bases). Per the germline V gene, CDR1 is MNHEY and CDR2 is SVGAGI. Trimming pared 5 bases from V and 4 bases from J, leaving 9 bases between. This CDR3 has 13 amino acids. The CDR3 bases are TGTGCCAGCAGTGCCGCGGGGTACAATGAGCAGTTCTTC. This translates into CASSAAGYNEQFF.

The J gene is TRBJ2-5, the V gene TRBV18, with D perhaps TRBD2 (6 bases). The CDR3 sequence is 12 residues long. Trimming removed 5 bases at V and 5 bases at J, with 9 bases between. Germline V lookup: CDR1 KGHSH, CDR2 LQKENI. CDR3 region: CASSGRQETQYF. CDR3 coding DNA: TGTGCCAGCTCAGGGAGGCAGGAGACCCAGTACTTC.

This clone was recorded only once. The chain is built from TRBV28 and TRBJ2-5; no reliable D call. This CDR3 has 15 residues. V shed 0 bases and J shed 1 base, with 9 bases lying between them. Germline values: CDR1 MDHEN, CDR2 SYDVKM. The CDR3 region is CASSLWGQFQETQYF. The CDR3 DNA reads TGTGCCAGCAGTTTATGGGGCCAGTTCCAAGAGACCCAGTACTTC.

The chain links TRBV4-1 to TRBJ2-6; a possible D gene is TRBD1 (6 bases). The V end lost 1 base, the J end lost 0 bases, and 13 bases lay between the germline ends. CDR1 MGHRA and CDR2 YSYEKL come from the germline V gene. CDR3 size: 18 residues. The DNA for the CDR3 is TGCGCCAGCAGCCAAGTATCAGGACAGCTCTCTGGGGCCAACGTCCTGACTTTC. Its translation is CASSQVSGQLSGANVLTF.

Worth noting for this clone: A junction boundary mismatches the germline segment, possibly from a read error. The chain employs TRBV7-3 and TRBJ2-1, with 7 bases matching TRBD1. Germline V gene sequence: CDR1 SGHTA, CDR2 FQGTGA. The CDR3 extends over 12 amino acids. CDR3 sequence: CASSLTGVEQFF. In DNA, the CDR3 is TGTGCCAGCAGTTTAACAGGGGTCGAGCAGTTCTTC.

The chain recombines TRBV27 with TRBJ2-7; TRBD1 agrees at 10 bases. Germline trimming cut 3 bases from V and 6 bases from J; bases unmatched to any gene: 11. CDR1 MNHEY and CDR2 SMNVEV come from the germline V gene (reference sequence). The CDR3 totals 16 residues. CDR3 sequence: CASSFSTGTGVSEQYF. DNA of the CDR3: TGTGCCAGCAGTTTTTCTACCGGGACAGGGGTCAGCGAGCAGTACTTC.

V gene TRBV5-6 combines with J gene TRBJ2-7, with 7 bases matching TRBD1. Germline CDR1 and CDR2: SGHDT and YYEEEE. The CDR3 consists of 15 residues. V trimming: 2 bases; J trimming: 0 bases; junction bases outside the gene matches: 5. CDR3 nucleotides: TGTGCCAGCAGCTTCTTCGGGGACAGCTCCTACGAGCAGTACTTC. Amino acid sequence: CASSFFGDSSYEQYF.

The rearrangement joins TRBV19 to TRBJ1-1; D remains unclear. The CDR3 extends over 12 amino acids. Trimming removed 5 bases from V and 10 bases from J, with 14 bases in between. CDR1 is LNHDA and CDR2 is SQIVND in the germline V gene (reference sequence). CDR3 sequence (DNA): TGTGCCAGTAGTCCGGACCCTCGGGGAGCTTTCTTT. Translation gives CASSPDPRGAFF.